These 19 T cell receptor beta chains were sequenced from one sample in a study of OX40 agonist ivuxolimab in advanced cancers. Libraries were prepared through the immunoSEQ multiplex PCR assay. Imported from immuneACCESS, the table was reduced by TCRdb to in-frame sequences with V and J called. These copies leave out some clones; in studies compared against another copy, an unresolved V gene accounts for under half, and the cause of the remainder is not known. The sample yields about 69,000 clones; approximately 87% were counted once. Over 5% of the sample rests with the top ten. The sample consisted of CD4+ or CD8+ T cells sorted from blood, taken in a trial of the OX40 agonist ivuxolimab. The receptors originated from an adult with an advanced solid tumor such as melanoma, head and neck, liver or kidney cancer.

By its share, this clone is medium-sized. The chain combines TRBV9 with TRBJ2-2; 7 bases match TRBD2. V was pared by 1 base and J by 0 bases, with 6 bases of the junction left unmatched. This CDR3 has 17 amino acids. CDR1 is SGDLS, CDR2 YYNGEE, per germline. The CDR3 nucleotides read TGTGCCAGCAGCGTAAGACGGGGGGACGCGAACACCGGGGAGCTGTTTTTT. It is translated as CASSVRRGDANTGELFF. The whole variable domain, filled in from reference TRBV9 and TRBJ2-2, reads DSGVTQTPKHLITATGQRVTLRCSPRSGDLSVYWYQQSLDQGLQFLIQYYNGEERAKGNILERFSAQQFPDLHSELNLSSLELGDSALYFCASSVRRGDANTGELFFGEGSRLTVL.

J is TRBJ1-2 and V is TRBV15; 8 nucleotides match TRBD1. This CDR3 region has 17 residues. J lost 6 bases, V lost 0 bases, and 12 bases had no gene match. CDR1 is LNHNV and CDR2 is YYDKDF in the germline V gene (reference sequence). Here the CDR3 reads CATSRELRIGQGNGYTF. The CDR3 region has the DNA TGTGCCACCAGCAGAGAGCTCAGGATTGGACAGGGCAATGGCTACACCTTC.

The chain employs TRBV27 and TRBJ1-2; 9 nucleotides line up with TRBD1. This CDR3 region has 14 residues. Germline assignment: CDR1 MNHEY and CDR2 SMNVEV (reference sequence). V lost 3 bases to trimming and J lost 5 bases; unmatched junction nucleotides: 4. The CDR3 is CASSFTGGRYGYTF. The CDR3 DNA reads as TGTGCCAGCAGTTTCACAGGGGGCCGGTATGGCTACACCTTC.

The V gene is TRBV19, the J gene TRBJ1-5, with 8 bases fitting TRBD1. CDR1 and CDR2 from the germline V gene are LNHDA and SQIVND (reference sequence). V dropped 3 bases and J dropped 6; count of bases not matched to a gene: 10. CDR3 size: 16 residues. The CDR3 bases are TGTGCCAGTAGTATGGGGACAGGTGGAGTGGTTCAGCCCCAGCATTTT. It specifies CASSMGTGGVVQPQHF.

A few counts support this clone. V usage is TRBV5-4 and J usage is TRBJ2-1; D not certain. Germline V gene data show CDR1 as SGHNT and CDR2 as YYREEE (reference sequence). The V gene lost 0 bases and the J gene lost 6 bases, with 7 bases spanning the gap. The CDR3 runs 13 residues. The CDR3 DNA reads as TGTGCCAGCAGCTTGGCTCAGATCAATGAGCAGTTCTTC. It yields the protein CASSLAQINEQFF.

The chain links TRBV12-5 to TRBJ2-3; D perhaps matches TRBD1 (6 bases). Germline V gives CDR1 LGHNT, CDR2 FRNRAP. V was clipped by 5 bases and J by 3 bases, with 18 bases between them. The CDR3 runs to 16 residues. The CDR3: CASGPRGRGRTDTQYF. The CDR3 DNA follows: TGTGCTAGTGGTCCCCGTGGCAGGGGAAGGACAGATACGCAGTATTTT.

The chain links TRBV11-3 to TRBJ2-6; D unclear. The V end was cut by 0 bases, the J end by 0 bases, with 3 bases between. Per the germline V gene, CDR1 is SGHNT and CDR2 is YENEEA. The CDR3 is 15 residues long. The CDR3 loop reads CASSLESSGANVLTF. Here the CDR3 DNA reads TGTGCCAGCAGCTTAGAAAGCTCTGGGGCCAACGTCCTGACTTTC.

This clone was found a few times. The chain links TRBV29-1 to TRBJ1-2, with a possible D match to TRBD1 (6 bases). V was shortened by 6 bases and J by 8 bases, with 16 bases between the two germline ends. Germline CDR1 is SQVTM and CDR2 is ANQGSEA. The CDR3 is 12 residues long. CDR3 nucleotides: TGCAGCGTGGGACAAGCTATGGAGGGCTACACCTTC. Translated, it gives CSVGQAMEGYTF.

V and J are TRBV6-4 and TRBJ2-1; weak D call: TRBD1 (5 bases). Germline loops: CDR1 MRHNA, CDR2 SNTAGT. CDR3 length: 15 residues. V was pared by 0 bases and J by 6 bases, with 12 bases between. CDR3 amino acids: CASSDSGAGINEQFF. CDR3 DNA sequence: TGTGCCAGCAGTGACTCAGGGGCAGGGATCAATGAGCAGTTCTTC.

V is TRBV5-8 and J is TRBJ2-6; no definite D call. The ends were cut back, 4 bases at V and 4 bases at J, with 12 bases in the middle. The germline V gene encodes CDR1 SGHTS and CDR2 YDEGEE. The CDR3 covers 15 residues. The CDR3 bases are TGTGCCAGCAGCAAACGACTTTCCGGGGCCAACGTCCTGACTTTC. Its protein product is CASSKRLSGANVLTF. Together with reference TRBV5-8 and TRBJ2-6, the CDR3 gives the full variable domain: EAGVTQSPTHLIKTRGQQATLRCSPISGHTSVYWYQQALGLGLQFLLWYDEGEERNRGNFPPRFSGRQFPNYSSELNVNALELEDSALYLCASSKRLSGANVLTFGAGSRLTVL.

The chain links TRBV19 to TRBJ2-2; D may correspond to TRBD1 or TRBD2 (5 bases each). In germline, CDR1 is LNHDA, CDR2 SQIVND (reference sequence). With 3 bases removed from V and 7 bases from J, the gap between germline ends came to 12 bases. The CDR3 is 14 residues long. For the CDR3, the DNA is TGTGCCAGTAGTATCCTCAGGGACGTCGGGGAGCTGTTTTTT. Its translation is CASSILRDVGELFF.

The V gene is TRBV25-1, the J gene TRBJ1-1; D uncertain. V gave up 8 bases and J gave up 10 bases, with 14 bases separating them. The CDR3 has 11 amino acids. Germline lookup yields CDR1 MGHDK and CDR2 SYGVNS. The CDR3 here is CASSKGRGAFF. The CDR3, as DNA: TGTGCCAGCTCAAAAGGACGGGGAGCTTTCTTT.

This clone was counted once. The CDR3 DNA sequence: TGTGCCAGCAGTACCCGGACAGAAAGCTCCTACGAGCAGTACTTC. It codes for CASSTRTESSYEQYF. J is TRBJ2-5 and V is TRBV27, with a possible D match to TRBD1 (6 bases). The end of the DNA fits TRBJ2-7 better, so the J call may be wrong. The CDR3 length is 15 residues. Germline CDR1 is MNHEY and CDR2 is SMNVEV (reference sequence).

This clone has a single count. The V and J genes are TRBV28 and TRBJ1-1; 7 bases fit TRBD1. The CDR3 length is 15 residues. The J segment lost 3 bases and the V segment lost 5 bases, leaving 9 bases of the junction unmatched. CDR1 MDHEN and CDR2 SYDVKM come from the germline V gene. CDR3 in DNA: TGTGCCAGCAGTCCTCACAGGGACAGTCACACTGAAGCTTTCTTT. The encoded protein is CASSPHRDSHTEAFF.

This rearrangement joins TRBV9 to TRBJ2-2; 8 bases fit TRBD2. Germline lookup yields CDR1 SGDLS and CDR2 YYNGEE. V trimming: 7 bases; J trimming: 4 bases; junction bases outside the gene matches: 9. The CDR3 has 15 residues. CDR3 nucleotides: TGTGCCAGCTCCCGGGGGGGGGCAGGCACCGGGGAGCTGTTTTTT. Translated: CASSRGGAGTGELFF.

The V call is TRBV19, the J call TRBJ1-1, with D possibly TRBD1 on 6 matching bases. CDR1 LNHDA and CDR2 SQIVND come from the germline V gene (reference sequence). There are 14 residues in the CDR3. Trimming shortened V by 4 bases and J by 6 bases, and 15 bases separated the two germline ends. The CDR3 bases are TGTGCCAGTAGTACCGAAACAGGGTCCGCTGAAGCTTTCTTT. This codes for CASSTETGSAEAFF.

The V gene is TRBV6-4, the J gene TRBJ2-1; D gene unclear. Germline values: CDR1 MRHNA, CDR2 SNTAGT. V was shortened by 3 bases and J by 2 bases, with 11 bases between the two germline ends. The CDR3 sequence is 15 residues long. The CDR3 sequence is CASSEAIGPYNEQFF. CDR3 bases: TGTGCCAGCAGTGAGGCAATAGGGCCCTACAATGAGCAGTTCTTC.

V gene TRBV14 combines with J gene TRBJ1-2; D is unclear. The CDR3 contains 13 residues. Trimming took off 1 base at V and 4 bases at J, with 7 bases between the two ends. CDR1 and CDR2 (germline): SGHDN, FVKESK. CDR3 nucleotide sequence: TGTGCCAGCAGCCAAGGGCACTCCTATGGCTACACCTTC. It specifies CASSQGHSYGYTF. Full variable domain (rest looked up from reference TRBV14 and TRBJ1-2): EAGVTQFPSHSVIEKGQTVTLRCDPISGHDNLYWYRRVMGKEIKFLLHFVKESKQDESGMPNNRFLAERTGGTYSTLKVQPAELEDSGVYFCASSQGHSYGYTFGSGTRLTVV.

This chain connects TRBV29-1 to TRBJ2-3, with TRBD1 as a possible D gene (5 bases). Germline-derived CDR1 and CDR2 are SQVTM and ANQGSEA. V lost 3 bases and J 3 bases, leaving 13 bases between the germline ends. This CDR3 is built from 14 residues. This CDR3 is CSVEGYQGTDTQYF. In DNA form, the CDR3 reads TGCAGCGTTGAGGGGTATCAGGGTACAGATACGCAGTATTTT.